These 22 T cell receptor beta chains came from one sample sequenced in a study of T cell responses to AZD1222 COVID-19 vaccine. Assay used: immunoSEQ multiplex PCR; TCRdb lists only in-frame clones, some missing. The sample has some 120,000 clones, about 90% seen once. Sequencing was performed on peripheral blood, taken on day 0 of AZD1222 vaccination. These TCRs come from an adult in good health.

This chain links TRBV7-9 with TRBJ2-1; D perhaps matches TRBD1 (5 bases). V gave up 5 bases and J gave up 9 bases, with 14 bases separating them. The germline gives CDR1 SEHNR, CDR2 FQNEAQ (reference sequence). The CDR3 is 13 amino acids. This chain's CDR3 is CASSVHGATEQFF. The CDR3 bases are TGTGCCAGCAGCGTTCATGGGGCGACTGAGCAGTTCTTC.

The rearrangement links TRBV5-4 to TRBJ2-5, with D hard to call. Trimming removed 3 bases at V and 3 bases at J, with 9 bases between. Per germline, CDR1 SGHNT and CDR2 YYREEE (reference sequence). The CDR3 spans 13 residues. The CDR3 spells CASSWNLKETQYF. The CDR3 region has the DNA TGTGCCAGCAGCTGGAATCTGAAAGAGACCCAGTACTTC. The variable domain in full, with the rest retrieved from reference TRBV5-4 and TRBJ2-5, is ETGVTQSPTHLIKTRGQQVTLRCSSQSGHNTVSWYQQALGQGPQFIFQYYREEENGRGNFPPRFSGLQFPNYSSELNVNALELDDSALYLCASSWNLKETQYFGPGTRLLVL.

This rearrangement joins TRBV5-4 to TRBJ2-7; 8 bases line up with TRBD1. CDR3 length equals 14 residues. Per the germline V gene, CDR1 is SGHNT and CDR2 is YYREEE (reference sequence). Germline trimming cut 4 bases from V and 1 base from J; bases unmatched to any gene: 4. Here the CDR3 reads CASSEHRGSYEQYF. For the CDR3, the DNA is TGTGCCAGCAGCGAGCACAGGGGGTCCTACGAGCAGTACTTC.

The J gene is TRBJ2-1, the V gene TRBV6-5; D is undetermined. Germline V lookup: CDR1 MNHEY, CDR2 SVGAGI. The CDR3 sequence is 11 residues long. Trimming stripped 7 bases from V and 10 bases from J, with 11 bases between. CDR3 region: CASTRLREQFF. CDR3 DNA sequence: TGTGCCAGCACGAGACTTAGGGAGCAGTTCTTC.

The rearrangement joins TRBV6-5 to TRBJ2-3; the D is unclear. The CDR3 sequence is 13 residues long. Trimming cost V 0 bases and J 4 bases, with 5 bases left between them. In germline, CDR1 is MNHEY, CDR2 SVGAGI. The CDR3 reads CASSYSKADTQYF. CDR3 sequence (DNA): TGTGCCAGCAGTTACTCAAAGGCAGATACGCAGTATTTT.

The CDR3 protein is CASSSPGFEGFEKLFF. CDR3 sequence (DNA): TGTGCCAGCAGTTCCCCCGGATTCGAGGGTTTTGAAAAACTGTTTTTT. This sequence joins TRBV6-7 and TRBJ1-4, with D unclear. TRBV6-7 is placed among ORFs of uncertain function. CDR3 size: 16 residues. Trimming pared 4 bases from V and 7 bases from J, leaving 19 bases between.

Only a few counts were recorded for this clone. The CDR3 nucleotides are TGTGCCAGTAGTATCGGGGCTCTGTGGAAAAACATTCAGTACTTC. Translated: CASSIGALWKNIQYF. This chain uses TRBV19 with TRBJ2-4; D could derive from TRBD1 or TRBD2 (5 bases each). V lost 3 bases to trimming and J lost 4 bases, with 13 bases between them. The CDR3 runs 15 residues. Germline values: CDR1 LNHDA, CDR2 SQIVND (reference sequence).

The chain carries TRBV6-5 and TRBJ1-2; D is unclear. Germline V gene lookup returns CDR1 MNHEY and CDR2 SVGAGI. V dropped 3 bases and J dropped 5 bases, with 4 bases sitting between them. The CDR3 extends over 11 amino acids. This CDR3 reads CASSYGYGYTF. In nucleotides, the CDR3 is TGTGCCAGCAGTTATGGTTATGGCTACACCTTC.

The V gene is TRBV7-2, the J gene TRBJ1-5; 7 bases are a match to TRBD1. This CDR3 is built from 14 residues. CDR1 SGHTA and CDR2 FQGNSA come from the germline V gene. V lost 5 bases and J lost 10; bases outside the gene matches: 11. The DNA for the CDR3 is TGTGCCAGCAGCCCCGGGACAGCCAATCCTCCCCAGCATTTT. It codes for CASSPGTANPPQHF.

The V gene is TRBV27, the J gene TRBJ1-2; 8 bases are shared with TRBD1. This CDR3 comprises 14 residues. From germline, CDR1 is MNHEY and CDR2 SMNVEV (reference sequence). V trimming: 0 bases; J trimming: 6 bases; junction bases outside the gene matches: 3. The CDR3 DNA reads TGTGCCAGCAGTTTATCCAGGGGGCAAGATGGCTACACCTTC. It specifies CASSLSRGQDGYTF.

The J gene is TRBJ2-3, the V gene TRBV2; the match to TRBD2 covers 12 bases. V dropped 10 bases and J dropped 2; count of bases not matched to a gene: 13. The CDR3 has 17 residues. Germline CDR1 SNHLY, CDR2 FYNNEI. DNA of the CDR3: TGTGCCACCCAGTCGACTGGACTAGCGGGGCTCACAGATACGCAGTATTTT. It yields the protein CATQSTGLAGLTDTQYF.

This CDR3 is CASTLGQGQETQYF. In DNA, the CDR3 is TGTGCCAGCACCTTAGGCCAGGGCCAAGAGACCCAGTACTTC. The chain carries TRBV9 and TRBJ2-5, with D possibly being TRBD1 (5 bases). The CDR3 is 14 residues long. The germline V gene has CDR1 SGDLS and CDR2 YYNGEE. V gave up 6 bases and J gave up 1 base, with 13 bases separating them.

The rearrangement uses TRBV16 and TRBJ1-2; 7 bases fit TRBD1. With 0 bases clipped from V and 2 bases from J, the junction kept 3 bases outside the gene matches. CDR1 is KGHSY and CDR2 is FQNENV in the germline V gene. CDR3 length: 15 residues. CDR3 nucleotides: TGTGCCAGCAGCCAATCTTTGACAGGGAACTATGGCTACACCTTC. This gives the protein CASSQSLTGNYGYTF.

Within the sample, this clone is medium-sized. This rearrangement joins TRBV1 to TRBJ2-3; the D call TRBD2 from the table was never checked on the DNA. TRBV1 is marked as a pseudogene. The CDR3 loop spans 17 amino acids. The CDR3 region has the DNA TGCACCAGCAGCCAAGATCGTCCTAGTCTGAGGGCAGATACGCAGTATTTT. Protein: CTSSQDRPSLRADTQYF.

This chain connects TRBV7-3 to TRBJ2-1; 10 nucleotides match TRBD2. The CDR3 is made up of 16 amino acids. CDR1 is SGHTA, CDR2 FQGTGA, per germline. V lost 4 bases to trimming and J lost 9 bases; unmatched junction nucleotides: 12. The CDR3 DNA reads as TGTGCCAGCAGCTCACGGACTAGCGGAGTCAGGAGTGAGCAGTTCTTC. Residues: CASSSRTSGVRSEQFF. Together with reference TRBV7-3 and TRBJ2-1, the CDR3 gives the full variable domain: GAGVSQTPSNKVTEKGKYVELRCDPISGHTALYWYRQSLGQGPEFLIYFQGTGAADDSGLPNDRFFAVRPEGSVSTLKIQRTERGDSAVYLCASSSRTSGVRSEQFFGPGTRLTVL.

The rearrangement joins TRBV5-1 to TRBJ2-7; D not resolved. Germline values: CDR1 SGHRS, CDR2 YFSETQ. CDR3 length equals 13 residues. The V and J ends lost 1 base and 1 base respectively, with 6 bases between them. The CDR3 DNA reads TGCGCCAGCAGCTTGACAGCTTCCTACGAGCAGTACTTC. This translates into CASSLTASYEQYF.

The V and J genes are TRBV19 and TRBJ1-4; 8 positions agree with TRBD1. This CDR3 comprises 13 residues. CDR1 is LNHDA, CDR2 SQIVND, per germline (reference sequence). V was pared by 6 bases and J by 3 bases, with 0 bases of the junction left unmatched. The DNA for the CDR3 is TGTGCCAGTAGCAGGGGGCCTAATGAAAAACTGTTTTTT. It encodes CASSRGPNEKLFF.

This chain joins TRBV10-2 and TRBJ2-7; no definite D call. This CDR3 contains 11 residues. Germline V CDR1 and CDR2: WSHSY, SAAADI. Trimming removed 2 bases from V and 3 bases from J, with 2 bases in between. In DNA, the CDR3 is TGCGCCAGCAGTGAGAACTACGAGCAGTACTTC. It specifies CASSENYEQYF.

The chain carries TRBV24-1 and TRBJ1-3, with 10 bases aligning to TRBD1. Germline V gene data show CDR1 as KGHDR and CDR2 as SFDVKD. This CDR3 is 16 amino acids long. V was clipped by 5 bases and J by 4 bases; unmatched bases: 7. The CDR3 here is CATSAETGGEGNTIYF. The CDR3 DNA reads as TGTGCCACCAGTGCCGAGACAGGGGGCGAAGGAAACACCATATATTTT.

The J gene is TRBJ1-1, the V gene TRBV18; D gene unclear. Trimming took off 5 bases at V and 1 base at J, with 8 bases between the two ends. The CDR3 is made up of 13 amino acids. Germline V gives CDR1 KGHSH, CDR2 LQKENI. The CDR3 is CASSYDPNTEAFF. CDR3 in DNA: TGTGCCAGCTCATACGACCCGAACACTGAAGCTTTCTTT.

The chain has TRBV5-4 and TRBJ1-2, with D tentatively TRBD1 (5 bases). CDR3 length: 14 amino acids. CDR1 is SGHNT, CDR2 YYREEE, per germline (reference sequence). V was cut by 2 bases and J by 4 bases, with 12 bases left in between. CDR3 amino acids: CASSFGAGGYGYTF. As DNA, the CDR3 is TGTGCCAGCAGCTTCGGGGCGGGGGGCTATGGCTACACCTTC. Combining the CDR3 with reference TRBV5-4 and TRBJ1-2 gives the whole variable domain ETGVTQSPTHLIKTRGQQVTLRCSSQSGHNTVSWYQQALGQGPQFIFQYYREEENGRGNFPPRFSGLQFPNYSSELNVNALELDDSALYLCASSFGAGGYGYTFGSGTRLTVV.

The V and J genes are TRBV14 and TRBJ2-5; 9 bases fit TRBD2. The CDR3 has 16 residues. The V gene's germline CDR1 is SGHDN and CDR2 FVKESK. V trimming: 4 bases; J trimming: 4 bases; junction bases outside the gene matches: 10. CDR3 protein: CASSPRGAGGPETQYF. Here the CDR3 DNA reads TGTGCCAGCAGCCCGCGAGGAGCGGGGGGTCCAGAGACCCAGTACTTC.